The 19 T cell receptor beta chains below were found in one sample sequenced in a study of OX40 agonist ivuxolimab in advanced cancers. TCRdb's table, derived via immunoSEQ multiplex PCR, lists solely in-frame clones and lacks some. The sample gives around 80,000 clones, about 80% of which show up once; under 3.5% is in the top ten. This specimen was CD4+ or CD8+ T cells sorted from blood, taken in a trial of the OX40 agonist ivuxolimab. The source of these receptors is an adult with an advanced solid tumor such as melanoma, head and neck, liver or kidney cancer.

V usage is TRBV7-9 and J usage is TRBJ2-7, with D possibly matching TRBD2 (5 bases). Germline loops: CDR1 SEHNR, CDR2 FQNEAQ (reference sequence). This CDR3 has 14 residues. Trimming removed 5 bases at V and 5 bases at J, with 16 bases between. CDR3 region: CASSRDPSANEQYF. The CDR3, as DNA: TGTGCCAGCAGCCGGGATCCATCTGCCAACGAGCAGTACTTC.

The CDR3 region has the DNA TGTGCCAGCAGCTTTCGGACAGGAGGGGATACGCAGTATTTT. Residues: CASSFRTGGDTQYF. The chain couples TRBV9 to TRBJ2-3; possibly TRBD1 for D (7 bases). The V end lost 4 bases, the J end lost 6 bases, and 15 bases lay between the germline ends. Germline CDR1 and CDR2: SGDLS and YYNGEE. The CDR3 consists of 14 residues.

CDR3 nucleotides: TGTGCCAGCAGCTTATGGGCTAGCGGGGGGCCAAGGGAGCAGTTCTTC. Protein sequence: CASSLWASGGPREQFF. The V call is TRBV7-2, the J call TRBJ2-1; 11 positions match TRBD2. CDR1 and CDR2 from the germline V gene are SGHTA and FQGNSA. The CDR3 has 16 residues. Losses at the gene ends were 2 bases for V and 10 bases for J; bases not matched to a gene: 10.

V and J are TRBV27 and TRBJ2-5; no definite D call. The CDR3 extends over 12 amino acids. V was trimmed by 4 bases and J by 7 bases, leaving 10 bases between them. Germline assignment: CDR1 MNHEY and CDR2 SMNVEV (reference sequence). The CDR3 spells CASSSPPGTQYF. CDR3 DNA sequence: TGTGCCAGCAGTTCCCCCCCAGGGACCCAGTACTTC.

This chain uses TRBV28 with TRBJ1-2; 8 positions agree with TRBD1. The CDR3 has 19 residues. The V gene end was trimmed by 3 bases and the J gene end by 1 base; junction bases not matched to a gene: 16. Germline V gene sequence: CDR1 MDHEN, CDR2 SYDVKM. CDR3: CASSFPHYKWTGRNYGYTF. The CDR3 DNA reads TGTGCCAGCAGTTTCCCACATTACAAATGGACAGGGCGTAACTATGGCTACACCTTC.

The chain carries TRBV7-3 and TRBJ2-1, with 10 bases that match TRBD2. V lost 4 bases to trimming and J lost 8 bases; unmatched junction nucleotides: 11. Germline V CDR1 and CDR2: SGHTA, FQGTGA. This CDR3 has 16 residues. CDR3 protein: CASSSQTSGFGDEQFF. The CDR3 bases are TGTGCCAGCAGCTCCCAGACTAGCGGGTTTGGGGATGAGCAGTTCTTC.

The CDR3: CASSPLGQNQPQHF. As DNA, the CDR3 is TGTGCCAGTAGTCCGCTCGGGCAGAATCAGCCCCAGCATTTT. The chain has TRBV19 and TRBJ1-5; D not certain. The germline CDR1 and CDR2 sequences are LNHDA and SQIVND (reference sequence). This CDR3 is built from 14 residues. The V end was cut by 5 bases, the J end by 4 bases, with 12 bases between.

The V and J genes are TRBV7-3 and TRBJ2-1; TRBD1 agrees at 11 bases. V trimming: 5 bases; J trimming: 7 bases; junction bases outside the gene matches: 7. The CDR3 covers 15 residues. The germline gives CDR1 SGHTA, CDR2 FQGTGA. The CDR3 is CASSQSGTGGNEQFF. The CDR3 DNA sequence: TGTGCCAGCAGCCAATCCGGGACAGGGGGGAATGAGCAGTTCTTC.

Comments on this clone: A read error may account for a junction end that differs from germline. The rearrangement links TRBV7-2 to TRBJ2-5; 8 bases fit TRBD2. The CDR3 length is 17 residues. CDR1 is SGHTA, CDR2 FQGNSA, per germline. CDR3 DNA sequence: TGTGCCAGCAGCTTAACTTACTGGCGGGGGGCCCAAGAGGCCCAGTACTTC. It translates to CASSLTYWRGAQEAQYF.

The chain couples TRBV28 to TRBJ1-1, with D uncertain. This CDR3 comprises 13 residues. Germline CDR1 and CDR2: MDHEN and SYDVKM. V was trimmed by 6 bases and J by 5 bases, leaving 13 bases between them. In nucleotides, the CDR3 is TGTGCCAGCAGCCCGATAGATCTTACTGAAGCTTTCTTT. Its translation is CASSPIDLTEAFF.

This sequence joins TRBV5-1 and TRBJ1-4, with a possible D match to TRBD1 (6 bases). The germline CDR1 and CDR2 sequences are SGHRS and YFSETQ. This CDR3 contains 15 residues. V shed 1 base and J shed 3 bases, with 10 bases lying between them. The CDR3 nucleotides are TGCGCCAGCAGCTTGACAGGGAACCCTAATGAAAAACTGTTTTTT. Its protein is CASSLTGNPNEKLFF.

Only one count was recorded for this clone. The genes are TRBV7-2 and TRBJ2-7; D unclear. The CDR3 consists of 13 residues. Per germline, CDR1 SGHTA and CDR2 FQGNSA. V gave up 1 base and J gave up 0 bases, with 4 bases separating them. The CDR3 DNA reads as TGTGCCAGCAGCTTAGACTTCTCCTACGAGCAGTACTTC. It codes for CASSLDFSYEQYF. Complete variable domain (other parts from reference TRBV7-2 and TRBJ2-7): GAGVSQSPSNKVTEKGKDVELRCDPISGHTALYWYRQSLGQGLEFLIYFQGNSAPDKSGLPSDRFSAERTGGSVSTLTIQRTQQEDSAVYLCASSLDFSYEQYFGPGTRLTVT.

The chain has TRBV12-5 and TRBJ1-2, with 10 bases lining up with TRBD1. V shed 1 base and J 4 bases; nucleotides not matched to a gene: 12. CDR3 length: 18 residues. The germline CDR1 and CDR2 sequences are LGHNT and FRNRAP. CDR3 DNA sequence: TGTGCTAGTGGTTTGGCCGCCGGGACAGGGGACCCAACCTATGGCTACACCTTC. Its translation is CASGLAAGTGDPTYGYTF. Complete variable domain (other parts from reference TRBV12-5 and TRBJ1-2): DARVTQTPRHKVTEMGQEVTMRCQPILGHNTVFWYRQTMMQGLELLAYFRNRAPLDDSGMPKDRFSAEMPDATLATLKIQPSEPRDSAVYFCASGLAAGTGDPTYGYTFGSGTRLTVV.

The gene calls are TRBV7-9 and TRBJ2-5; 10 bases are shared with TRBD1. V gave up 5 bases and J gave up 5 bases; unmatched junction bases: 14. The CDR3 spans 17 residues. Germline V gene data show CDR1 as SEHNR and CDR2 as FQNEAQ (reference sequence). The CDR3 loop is CASSPRPTGGAGETQYF. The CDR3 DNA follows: TGTGCCAGCAGCCCCCGACCGACAGGGGGCGCAGGGGAGACCCAGTACTTC.

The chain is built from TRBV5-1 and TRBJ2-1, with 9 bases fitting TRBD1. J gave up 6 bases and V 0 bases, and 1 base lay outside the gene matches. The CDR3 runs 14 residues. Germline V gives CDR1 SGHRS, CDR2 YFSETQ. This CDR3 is CASSLGGQGNEQFF. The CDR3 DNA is TGCGCCAGCAGCTTGGGGGGACAGGGCAATGAGCAGTTCTTC.

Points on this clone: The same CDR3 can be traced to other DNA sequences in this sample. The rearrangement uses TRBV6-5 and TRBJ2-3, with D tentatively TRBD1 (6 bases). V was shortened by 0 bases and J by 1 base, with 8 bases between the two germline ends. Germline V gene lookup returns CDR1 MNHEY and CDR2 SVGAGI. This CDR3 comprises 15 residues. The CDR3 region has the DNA TGTGCCAGCAGTTACTCGAGGACAGGCACAGATACGCAGTATTTT. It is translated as CASSYSRTGTDTQYF.

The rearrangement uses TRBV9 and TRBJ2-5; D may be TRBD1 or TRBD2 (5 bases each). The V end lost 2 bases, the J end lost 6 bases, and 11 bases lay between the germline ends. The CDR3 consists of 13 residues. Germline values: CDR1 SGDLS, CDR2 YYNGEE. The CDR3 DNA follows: TGTGCCAGCAGCGTTGGGGGTCTGAAGACCCAGTACTTC. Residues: CASSVGGLKTQYF.

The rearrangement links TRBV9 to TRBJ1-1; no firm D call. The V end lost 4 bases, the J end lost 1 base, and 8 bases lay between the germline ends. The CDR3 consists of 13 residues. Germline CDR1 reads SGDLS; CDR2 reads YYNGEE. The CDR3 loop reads CASSSRQNTEAFF. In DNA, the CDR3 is TGTGCCAGCAGCTCTAGACAGAACACTGAAGCTTTCTTT.

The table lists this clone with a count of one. CDR3 protein: CASSMRGDSGNTIYF. The CDR3 DNA follows: TGTGCCAGTAGTATGCGAGGGGACTCTGGAAACACCATATATTTT. The chain couples TRBV19 to TRBJ1-3; maybe TRBD1 (5 bases). V gave up 3 bases and J gave up 0 bases, with 9 bases separating them. Germline V lookup: CDR1 LNHDA, CDR2 SQIVND (reference sequence). The CDR3 totals 15 residues.